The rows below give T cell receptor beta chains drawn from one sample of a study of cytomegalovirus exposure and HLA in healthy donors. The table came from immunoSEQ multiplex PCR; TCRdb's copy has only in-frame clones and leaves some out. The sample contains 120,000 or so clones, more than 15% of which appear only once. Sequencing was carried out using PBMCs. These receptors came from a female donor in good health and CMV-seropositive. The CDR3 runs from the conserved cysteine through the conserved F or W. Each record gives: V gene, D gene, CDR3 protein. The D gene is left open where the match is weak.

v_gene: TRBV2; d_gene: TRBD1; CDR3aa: CASSEGTGGNIQYF
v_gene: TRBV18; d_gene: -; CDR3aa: CASSPLDRYNEQFF
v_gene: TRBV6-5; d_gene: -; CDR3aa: CASSLLGRGYGYTF
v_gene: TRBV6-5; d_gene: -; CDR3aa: CASSYGGGTEAFF
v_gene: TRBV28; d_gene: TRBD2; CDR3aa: CASSFPGRASGISDTQYF
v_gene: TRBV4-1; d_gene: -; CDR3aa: CASSQATGGVPYNEQFF
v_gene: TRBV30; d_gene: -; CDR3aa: CAWSVQLNYGYTF
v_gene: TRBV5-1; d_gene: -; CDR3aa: CASSFVTGSYNEQFF
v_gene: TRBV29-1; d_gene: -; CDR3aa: CSAGTAELFGGYTF
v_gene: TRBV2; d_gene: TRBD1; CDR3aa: CASRAGQYYGYTF
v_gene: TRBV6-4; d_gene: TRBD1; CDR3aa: CASSDSRTGGNEQFF
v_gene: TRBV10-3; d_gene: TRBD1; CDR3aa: CAISEIGQGLWYNSPLHF
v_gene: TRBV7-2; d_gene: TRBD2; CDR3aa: CASSLRGGRSYEQYF
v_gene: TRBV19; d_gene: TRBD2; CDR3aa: CASSIGLAGYEQYF
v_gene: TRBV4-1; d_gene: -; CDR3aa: CASSQEHTFQGSTDTQYF
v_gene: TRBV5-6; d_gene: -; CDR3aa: CASSSRQQPYEQYF
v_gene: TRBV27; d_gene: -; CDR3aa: CASSFGWGEVSGELFF
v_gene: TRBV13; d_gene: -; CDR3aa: CASSLQGGFTEAFF
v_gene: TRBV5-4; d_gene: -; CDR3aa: CASSGGRDIWHF
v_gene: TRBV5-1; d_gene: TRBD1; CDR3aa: CASSSGTGLEQYF
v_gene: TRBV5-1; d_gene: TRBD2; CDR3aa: CASSALAGGPREQYF
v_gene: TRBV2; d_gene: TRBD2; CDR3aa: CASSEPAGGLETQYF
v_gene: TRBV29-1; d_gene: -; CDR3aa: CSVGRASVWGEQYF
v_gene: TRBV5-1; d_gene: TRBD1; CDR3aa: CASSLHLQGRSGNTIYF
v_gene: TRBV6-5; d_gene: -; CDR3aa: CASSYSTRGRKNIQYF
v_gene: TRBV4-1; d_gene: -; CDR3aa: CASSPSGGDNQPQHF
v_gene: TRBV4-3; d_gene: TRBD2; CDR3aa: CASSPSGNPYEQYF
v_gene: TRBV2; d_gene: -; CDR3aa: CASSGRSLIEKLFF
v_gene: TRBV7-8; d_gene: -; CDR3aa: CASSLVGGAETEAFF
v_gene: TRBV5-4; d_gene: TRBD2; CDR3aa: CASSDSGTRETQYF
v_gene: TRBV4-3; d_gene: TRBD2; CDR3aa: CASSPLAGAGKNIQYF
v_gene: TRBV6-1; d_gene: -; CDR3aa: CASREPGEVSEKLFF
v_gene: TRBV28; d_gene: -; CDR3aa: CASSLPTTPGELFF
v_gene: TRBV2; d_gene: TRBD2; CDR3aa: CASSAERGHRYNEQFF
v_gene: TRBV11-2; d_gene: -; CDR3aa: CASTRRSETQYF
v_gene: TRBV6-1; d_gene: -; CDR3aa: CASSVEGEKLFF
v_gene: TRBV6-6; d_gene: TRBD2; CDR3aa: CASSIASGEGNEQFF
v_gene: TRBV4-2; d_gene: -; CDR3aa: CASSQVVVLTQGMADTEAFF
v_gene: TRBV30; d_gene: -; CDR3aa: CAWNSGNQPQHF
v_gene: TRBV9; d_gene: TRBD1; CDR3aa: CASSGGQAETQYF
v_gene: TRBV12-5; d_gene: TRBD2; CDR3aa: CASGRGLAGANDEQFF